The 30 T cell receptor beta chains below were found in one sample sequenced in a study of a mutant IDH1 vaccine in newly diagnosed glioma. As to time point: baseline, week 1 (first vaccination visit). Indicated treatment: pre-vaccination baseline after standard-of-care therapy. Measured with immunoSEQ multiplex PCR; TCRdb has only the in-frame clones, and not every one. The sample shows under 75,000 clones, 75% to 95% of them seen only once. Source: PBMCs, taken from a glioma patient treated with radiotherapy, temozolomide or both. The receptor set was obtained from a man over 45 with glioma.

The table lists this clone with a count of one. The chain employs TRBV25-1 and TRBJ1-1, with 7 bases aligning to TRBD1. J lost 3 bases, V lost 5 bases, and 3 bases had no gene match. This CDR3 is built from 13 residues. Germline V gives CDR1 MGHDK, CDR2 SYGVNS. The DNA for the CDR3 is TGTGCCAGCAGTTACAGGGGAGACACTGAAGCTTTCTTT. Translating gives CASSYRGDTEAFF.

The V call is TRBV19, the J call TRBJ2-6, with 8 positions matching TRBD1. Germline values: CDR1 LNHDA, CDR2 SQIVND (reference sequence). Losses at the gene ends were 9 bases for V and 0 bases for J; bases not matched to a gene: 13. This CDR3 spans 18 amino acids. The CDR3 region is CARILGQGVLSGANVLTF. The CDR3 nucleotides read TGTGCCAGGATCCTCGGACAGGGAGTCCTCTCTGGGGCCAACGTCCTGACTTTC.

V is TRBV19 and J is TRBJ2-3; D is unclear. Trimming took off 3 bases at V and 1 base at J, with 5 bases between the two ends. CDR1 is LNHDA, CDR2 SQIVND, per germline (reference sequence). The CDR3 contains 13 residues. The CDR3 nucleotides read TGTGCCAGTAGTATTTGGGGCACAGATACGCAGTATTTT. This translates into CASSIWGTDTQYF.

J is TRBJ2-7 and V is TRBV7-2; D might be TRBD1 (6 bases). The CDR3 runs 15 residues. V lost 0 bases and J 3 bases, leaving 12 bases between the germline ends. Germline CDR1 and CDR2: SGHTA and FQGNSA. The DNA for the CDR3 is TGTGCCAGCAGCTTAGCGGGGGCGGGCCGCTACGAGCAGTACTTC. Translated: CASSLAGAGRYEQYF.

The CDR3 bases are TGTGCCAGCAGCGATGGGATATCCTACGAGCAGTACTTC. The encoded protein is CASSDGISYEQYF. The rearrangement links TRBV9 to TRBJ2-7; D uncertain. The V gene's germline CDR1 is SGDLS and CDR2 YYNGEE. The CDR3 is 13 amino acids. With 3 bases removed from V and 1 base from J, the gap between germline ends came to 8 bases.

CDR3 DNA: TGTGCCAGCAGCTTGGTCAGGGCCCCCCCTAACTATGGCTACACCTTC. It translates to CASSLVRAPPNYGYTF. The chain has TRBV11-2 and TRBJ1-2, with a weak D call TRBD1 (5 bases). Trimming took off 3 bases at V and 0 bases at J, with 14 bases between the two ends. CDR1 is SGHAT, CDR2 FQNNGV, per germline. CDR3 size: 16 residues. Full variable domain (outside the CDR3, taken from reference TRBV11-2 and TRBJ1-2): EAGVAQSPRYKIIEKRQSVAFWCNPISGHATLYWYQQILGQGPKLLIQFQNNGVVDDSQLPKDRFSAERLKGVDSTLKIQPAKLEDSAVYLCASSLVRAPPNYGYTFGSGTRLTVV.

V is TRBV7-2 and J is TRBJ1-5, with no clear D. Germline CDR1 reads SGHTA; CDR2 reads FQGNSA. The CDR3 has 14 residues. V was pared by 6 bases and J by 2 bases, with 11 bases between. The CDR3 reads CASRPDTRNQPQHF. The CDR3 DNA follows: TGTGCCAGCAGACCAGACACCCGCAATCAGCCCCAGCATTTT.

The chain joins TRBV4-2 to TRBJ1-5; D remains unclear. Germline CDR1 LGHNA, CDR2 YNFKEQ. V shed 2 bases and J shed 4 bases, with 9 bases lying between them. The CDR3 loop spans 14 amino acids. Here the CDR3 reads CASSQRVRNQPQHF. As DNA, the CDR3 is TGTGCCAGCAGCCAACGGGTGAGGAATCAGCCCCAGCATTTT.

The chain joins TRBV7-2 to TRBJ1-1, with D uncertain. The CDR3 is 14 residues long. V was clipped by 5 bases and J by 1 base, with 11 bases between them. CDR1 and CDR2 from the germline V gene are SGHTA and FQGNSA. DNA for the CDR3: TGTGCCAGCAGCCTTCTTACGGGGAACACTGAAGCTTTCTTT. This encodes CASSLLTGNTEAFF.

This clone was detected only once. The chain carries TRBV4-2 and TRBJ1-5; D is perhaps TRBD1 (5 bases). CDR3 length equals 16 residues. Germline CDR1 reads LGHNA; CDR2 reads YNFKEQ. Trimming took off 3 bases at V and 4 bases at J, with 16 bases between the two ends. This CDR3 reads CASSQAHGAENQPQHF. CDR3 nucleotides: TGTGCCAGCAGCCAGGCTCATGGGGCCGAAAATCAGCCCCAGCATTTT.

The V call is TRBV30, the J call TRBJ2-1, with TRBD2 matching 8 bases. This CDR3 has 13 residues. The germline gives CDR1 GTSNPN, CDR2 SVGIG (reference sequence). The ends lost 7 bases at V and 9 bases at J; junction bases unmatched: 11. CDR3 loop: CASRTRGAGEQFF. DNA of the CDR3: TGTGCCTCGAGGACGCGGGGGGCAGGTGAGCAGTTCTTC.

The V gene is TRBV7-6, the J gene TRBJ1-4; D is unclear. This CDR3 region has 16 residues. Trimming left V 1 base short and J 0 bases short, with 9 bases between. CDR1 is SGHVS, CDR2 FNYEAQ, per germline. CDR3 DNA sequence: TGTGCCAGCAGCTTAGGGCTCGGTGCAACTAATGAAAAACTGTTTTTT. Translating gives CASSLGLGATNEKLFF.

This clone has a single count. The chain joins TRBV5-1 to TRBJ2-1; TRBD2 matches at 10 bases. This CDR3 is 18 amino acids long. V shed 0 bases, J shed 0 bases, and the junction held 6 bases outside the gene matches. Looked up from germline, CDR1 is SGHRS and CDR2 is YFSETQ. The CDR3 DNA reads TGCGCCAGCAGCTTGGTTCTAGCGGGGGAGAGCTCCTACAATGAGCAGTTCTTC. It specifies CASSLVLAGESSYNEQFF.

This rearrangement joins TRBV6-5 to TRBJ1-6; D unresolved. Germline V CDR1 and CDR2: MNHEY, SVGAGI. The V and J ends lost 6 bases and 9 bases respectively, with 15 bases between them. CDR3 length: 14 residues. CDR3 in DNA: TGTGCCAGCAGGACAAATAACTTCGCTTCACCCCTCCACTTT. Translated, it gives CASRTNNFASPLHF.

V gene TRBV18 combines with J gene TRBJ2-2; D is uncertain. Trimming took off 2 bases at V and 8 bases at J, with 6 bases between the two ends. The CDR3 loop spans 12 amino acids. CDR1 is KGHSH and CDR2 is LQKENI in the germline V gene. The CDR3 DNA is TGTGCCAGCTCACCAGCAGTAGGGGAGCTGTTTTTT. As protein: CASSPAVGELFF.

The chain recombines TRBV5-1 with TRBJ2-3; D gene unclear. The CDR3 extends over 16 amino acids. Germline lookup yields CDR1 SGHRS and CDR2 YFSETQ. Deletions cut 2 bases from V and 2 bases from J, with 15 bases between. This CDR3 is CASSFRPESTTDTQYF. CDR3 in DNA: TGCGCCAGCAGCTTCAGGCCCGAATCCACCACAGATACGCAGTATTTT.

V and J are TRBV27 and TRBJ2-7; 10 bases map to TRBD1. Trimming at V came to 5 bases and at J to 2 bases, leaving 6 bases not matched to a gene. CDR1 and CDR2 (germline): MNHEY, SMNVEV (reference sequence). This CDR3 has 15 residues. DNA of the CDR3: TGTGCCAGCAGTCCAGACAGGGGGCAGACCTACGAGCAGTACTTC. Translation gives CASSPDRGQTYEQYF.

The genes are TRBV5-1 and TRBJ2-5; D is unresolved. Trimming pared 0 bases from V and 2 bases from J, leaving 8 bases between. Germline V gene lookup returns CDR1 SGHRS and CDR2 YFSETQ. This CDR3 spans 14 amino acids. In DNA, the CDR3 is TGCGCCAGCAGCTTGGGGGCGGAGCAAGAGACCCAGTACTTC. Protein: CASSLGAEQETQYF.

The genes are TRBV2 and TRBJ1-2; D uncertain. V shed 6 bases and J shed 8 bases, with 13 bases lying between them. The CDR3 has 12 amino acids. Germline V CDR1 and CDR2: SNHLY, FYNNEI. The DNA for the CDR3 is TGTGCCAGCAGCGTCGACGTGGGAGGCTACACCTTC. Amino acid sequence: CASSVDVGGYTF.

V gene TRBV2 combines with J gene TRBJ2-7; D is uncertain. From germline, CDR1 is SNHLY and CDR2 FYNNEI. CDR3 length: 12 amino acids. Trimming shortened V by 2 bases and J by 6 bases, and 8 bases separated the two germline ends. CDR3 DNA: TGTGCCAGCAGTGAATCTTGGGGCGAGCAGTACTTC. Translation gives CASSESWGEQYF.

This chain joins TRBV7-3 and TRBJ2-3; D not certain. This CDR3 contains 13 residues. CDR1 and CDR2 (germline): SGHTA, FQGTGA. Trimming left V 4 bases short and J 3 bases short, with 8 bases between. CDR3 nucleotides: TGTGCCAGCAGCTCGTCGAGGACAGATACGCAGTATTTT. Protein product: CASSSSRTDTQYF.

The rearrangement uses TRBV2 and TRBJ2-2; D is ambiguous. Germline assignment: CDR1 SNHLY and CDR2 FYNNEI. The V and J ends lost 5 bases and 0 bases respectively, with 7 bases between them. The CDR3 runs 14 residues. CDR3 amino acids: CASSYSSNTGELFF. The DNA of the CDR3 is TGTGCCAGCAGTTACAGCTCGAACACCGGGGAGCTGTTTTTT.

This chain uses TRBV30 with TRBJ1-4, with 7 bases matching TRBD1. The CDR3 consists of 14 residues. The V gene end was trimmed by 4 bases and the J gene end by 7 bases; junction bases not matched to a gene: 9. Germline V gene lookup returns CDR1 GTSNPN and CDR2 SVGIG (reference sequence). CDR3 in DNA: TGTGCCTGGACCGGGGGGAGGGGGCGTGAAAAACTGTTTTTT. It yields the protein CAWTGGRGREKLFF.

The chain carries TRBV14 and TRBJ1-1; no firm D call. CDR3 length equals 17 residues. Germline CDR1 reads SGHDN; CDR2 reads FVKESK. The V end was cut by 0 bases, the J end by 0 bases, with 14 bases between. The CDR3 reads CASSQDPPDPMNTEAFF. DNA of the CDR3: TGTGCCAGCAGCCAAGATCCCCCGGATCCTATGAACACTGAAGCTTTCTTT.

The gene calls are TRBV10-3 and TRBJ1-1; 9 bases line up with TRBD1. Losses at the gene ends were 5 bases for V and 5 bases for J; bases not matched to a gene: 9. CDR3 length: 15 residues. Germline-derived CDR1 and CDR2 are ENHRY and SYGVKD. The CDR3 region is CAISPGTGTGTEAFF. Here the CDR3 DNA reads TGTGCCATCAGTCCCGGGACAGGGACGGGAACTGAAGCTTTCTTT.

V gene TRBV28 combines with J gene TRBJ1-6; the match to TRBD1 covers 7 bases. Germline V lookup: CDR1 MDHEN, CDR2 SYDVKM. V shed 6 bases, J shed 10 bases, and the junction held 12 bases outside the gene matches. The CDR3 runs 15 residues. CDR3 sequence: CASRYSQGVVSPLHF. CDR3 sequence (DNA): TGTGCCAGCAGATATTCTCAGGGGGTTGTCTCACCCCTCCACTTT.

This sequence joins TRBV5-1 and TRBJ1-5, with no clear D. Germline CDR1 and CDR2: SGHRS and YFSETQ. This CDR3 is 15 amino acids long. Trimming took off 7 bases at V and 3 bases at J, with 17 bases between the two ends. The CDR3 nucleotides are TGCGCCAGCCTCCCGCCCCGTGGGGACAATCAGCCCCAGCATTTT. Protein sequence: CASLPPRGDNQPQHF.

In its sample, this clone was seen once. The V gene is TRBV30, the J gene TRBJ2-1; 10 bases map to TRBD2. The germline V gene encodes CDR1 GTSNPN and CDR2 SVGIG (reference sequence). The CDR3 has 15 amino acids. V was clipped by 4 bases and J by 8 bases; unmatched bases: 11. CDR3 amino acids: CAWTRLAGHRDEQFF. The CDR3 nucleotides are TGTGCCTGGACGCGACTAGCGGGCCACCGGGATGAGCAGTTCTTC. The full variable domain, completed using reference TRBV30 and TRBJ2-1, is SQTIHQWPATLVQPVGSPLSLECTVEGTSNPNLYWYRQAAGRGLQLLFYSVGIGQISSEVPQNLSASRPQDRQFILSSKKLLLSDSGFYLCAWTRLAGHRDEQFFGPGTRLTVL.

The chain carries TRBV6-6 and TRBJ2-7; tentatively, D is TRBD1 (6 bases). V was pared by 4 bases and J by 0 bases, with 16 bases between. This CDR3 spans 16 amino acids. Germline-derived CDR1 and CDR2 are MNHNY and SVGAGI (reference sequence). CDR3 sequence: CASSLKQGTNSYEQYF. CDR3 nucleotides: TGTGCCAGCAGTTTGAAACAGGGCACTAACTCCTACGAGCAGTACTTC.

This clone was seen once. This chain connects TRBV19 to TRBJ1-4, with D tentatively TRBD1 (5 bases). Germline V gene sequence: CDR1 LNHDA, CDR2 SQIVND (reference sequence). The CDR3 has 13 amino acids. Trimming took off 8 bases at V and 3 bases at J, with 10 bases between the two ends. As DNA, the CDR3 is TGTGCCAGTGCGGGACGGTCTAATGAAAAACTGTTTTTT. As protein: CASAGRSNEKLFF. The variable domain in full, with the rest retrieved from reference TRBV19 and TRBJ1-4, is DGGITQSPKYLFRKEGQNVTLSCEQNLNHDAMYWYRQDPGQGLRLIYYSQIVNDFQKGDIAEGYSVSREKKESFPLTVTSAQKNPTAFYLCASAGRSNEKLFFGSGTQLSVL.